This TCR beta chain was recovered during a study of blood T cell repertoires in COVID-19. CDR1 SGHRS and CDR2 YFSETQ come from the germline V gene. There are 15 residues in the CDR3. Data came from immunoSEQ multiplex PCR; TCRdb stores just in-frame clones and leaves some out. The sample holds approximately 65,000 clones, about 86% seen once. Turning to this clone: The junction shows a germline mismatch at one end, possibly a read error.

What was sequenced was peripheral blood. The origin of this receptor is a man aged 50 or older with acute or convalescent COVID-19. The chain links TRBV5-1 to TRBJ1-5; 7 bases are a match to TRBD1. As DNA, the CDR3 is TGCGCCAGCAGGTTGGGACAGTATAGCAATCAGCCCCAGCATTTT. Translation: CASRLGQYSNQPQHF.